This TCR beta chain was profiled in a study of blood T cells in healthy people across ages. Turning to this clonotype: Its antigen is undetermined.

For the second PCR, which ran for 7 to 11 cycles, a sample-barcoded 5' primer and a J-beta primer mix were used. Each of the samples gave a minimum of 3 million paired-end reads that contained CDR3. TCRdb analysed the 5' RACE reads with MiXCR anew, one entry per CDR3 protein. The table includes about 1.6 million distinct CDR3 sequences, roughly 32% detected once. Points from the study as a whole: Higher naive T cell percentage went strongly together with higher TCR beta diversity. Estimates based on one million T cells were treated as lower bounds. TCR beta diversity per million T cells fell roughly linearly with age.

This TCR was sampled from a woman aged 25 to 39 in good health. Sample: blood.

CDR3 region: CASRGAPFYGYTF. The CDR3 DNA reads TGTGCGTCGAGGGGGGCTCCCTTTTATGGCTACACCTTC. The J gene is TRBJ1-2, the V gene TRBV6-6, with D maybe TRBD1 (6 bases). CDR1 MNHNY and CDR2 SVGAGI come from the germline V gene (reference sequence). The CDR3 covers 13 residues.